This record concerns one T cell receptor (beta chain) sequence. Its antigen remains undetermined. No much larger clone is present one base from it, and per-base qualities are unavailable. CDR1 and CDR2, per the germline V gene (reference sequence), are MNHEY and SMNVEV. For this chain, trimming is 6 bases at the V end and 7 bases at the J end, and the number of junction bases without a gene match is 6. From cysteine to phenylalanine, the CDR3 is 13 amino acids long. Solely the CDR3 DNA is kept, with 39 bases framed from the first base. Libraries were prepared through the immunoSEQ multiplex PCR assay. For most patients, genomic DNA was isolated with the Qiagen DNeasy Blood and Tissue Kit and shipped frozen to Adaptive Biotechnologies for TCR sequencing. For most patients, genomic DNA was subjected to high-throughput TCR-beta CDR3 sequencing by Adaptive Biotechnologies. From the authors' description of their analysis: Adaptive's ImmunoSEQ software was the source of the TCR sequencing data for about 17 patients, while a few other patients were processed with MiXCR and VDJtools. CD4 versus CD8 sorting errors were corrected by removing sequences found in both subsets at a frequency ratio below 5:1. Because the origin of CDR3 nucleotide sequences shared between donor and recipient could not be assigned, those sequences were removed. At least 2-fold expansion over unstimulated cells and a minimum CFSE-low frequency of 0.002% (template counts) or 0.001% (read counts) were required for clones to be classified as alloreactive. Clones were considered mappable if detected in sequenced pre-transplant spleen, lymph node, or MLR CFSE-low populations of the donor or recipient. Cumulative frequency of alloreactive clones was calculated as a percentage of all sequences weighted by copy number. This immuneACCESS table, as held by TCRdb, lists in-frame sequences with V and J called but not all clones. Of the missing ones, under half trace to an unresolved V gene in checked studies; the others have no known cause. For V, J and clone size, that table is used; D and trimming come from the DNA. This sample is represented by about 120,000 clones; about nine tenths of them were singletons. The top ten hold approximately 0.18% of the sample.

The time point label, as the study defines it: cells obtained before transplantation from donor or recipient. CD3+CD4+ and CD3+CD8+ populations were FACS-sorted from unstimulated pre-transplant donor and recipient cells taken from spleen or lymph nodes. This sample stems from a study of graft-versus-host responses after intestinal transplantation (dated by TCRdb to the early 2020s). Describing the broader study: The transplants that recipients got were multivisceral, liver-intestinal, or isolated intestinal. All recipients received anti-thymocyte globulin induction followed by maintenance tacrolimus and steroids for around 3 years. Graft-versus-host and host-versus-graft alloreactive T cell clones were tracked in the graft, circulation and bone marrow after intestinal transplantation using bulk TCR-beta CDR3 sequencing. Alloreactive clones were identified by sequencing pre-transplant mixed lymphocyte reaction products and comparing these products with unstimulated pre-transplant donor and recipient T cells. Of the roughly 23 intestinal transplant recipients enrolled in the cohort, one of whom was a retransplant, a few patients without pretransplant specimens were excluded. Samples from three later patients were sequenced in-house on an Illumina MiSeq with MiXCR processing rather than by the commercial service. Donor T cell macrochimerism was defined as a peak of at least 4% donor T cells among recipient peripheral blood mononuclear cells. On the study overall, not on this receptor specifically: In patients with donor T cell macrochimerism, the allografts had high GvH to HvG T cell clonal ratios. The conclusions were limited by the relatively low number and heterogeneity of the intestinal transplant patients. GvH clones were found in recipient bone marrow, and some of the GvH clones appeared earlier in ileal mucosa or blood, which is consistent with an intestinal mucosal origin. Early after transplant, peak levels of circulating GvH clones were found to be associated with declines in HvG clones.

The chain employs TRBV27 and TRBJ1-1; 9 bases in the middle match TRBD1. Source: unstimulated CD4+ T cells sorted from spleen or lymph node cells, taken before intestinal transplant. This receptor was obtained from a human donor who received an intestinal transplant. The DNA sequence reads TGTGCCAGCAGACGCCTGGACAGGGGTGAAGCTTTCTTT. This encodes CASRRLDRGEAFF.